These 30 T cell receptor beta chains came from one sample sequenced in a study of vaccination and CD4 T cells after COVID-19. The sample's treatment: roughly 10-day PBMC culture with coronavirus spike peptide pools or control peptides (ViraFEST assay). The antigens these receptors bind are not known. The study sequenced cultured CD4+ T cell DNA using the Oncomine TCR Beta short-read assay. Each CDR3 protein gets one entry after TCRdb re-called the PCR reads with MiXCR. The table includes roughly 13,000 distinct CDR3 sequences, over 50% detected once. Material: CD4+ T cells from blood, cultured in vitro. The source is a human donor who had recovered from COVID-19.

The rearrangement joins TRBV30 to TRBJ1-2, with D possibly TRBD1 on 5 matching bases. Germline CDR1 is GTSNPN and CDR2 is SVGIG (reference sequence). The CDR3 loop spans 15 amino acids. Trimming took off 5 bases at V and 5 bases at J, with 21 bases between the two ends. CDR3 nucleotides: TGTGCCTGGGGGGCGTCCTACGTAGGTTTTTATGGCTACACCTTC. It translates to CAWGASYVGFYGYTF.

This chain joins TRBV20-1 and TRBJ1-1; no definite D call. CDR1 and CDR2 from the germline V gene are DFQATT and SNEGSKA (reference sequence). Deletions cut 3 bases from V and 1 base from J, with 21 bases between. The CDR3 consists of 17 residues. The CDR3 reads CSASMGYLRVQNTEAFF. CDR3 DNA: TGCAGTGCTAGTATGGGTTATTTGAGGGTCCAGAACACTGAAGCTTTCTTT.

The genes are TRBV7-2 and TRBJ1-2; no clear D gene. The CDR3 sequence is 14 residues long. The V gene's germline CDR1 is SGHTA and CDR2 FQGNSA. V shed 6 bases and J shed 4 bases, with 15 bases lying between them. Here the CDR3 DNA reads TGTGCCAGCAGGCTTTCACCAGGAACCTATGGCTACACCTTC. Translated, it gives CASRLSPGTYGYTF. Full variable domain (outside the CDR3, taken from reference TRBV7-2 and TRBJ1-2): GAGVSQSPSNKVTEKGKDVELRCDPISGHTALYWYRQSLGQGLEFLIYFQGNSAPDKSGLPSDRFSAERTGGSVSTLTIQRTQQEDSAVYLCASRLSPGTYGYTFGSGTRLTVV.

This rearrangement joins TRBV6-1 to TRBJ1-2; D ambiguous. The germline CDR1 and CDR2 sequences are MNHNS and SASEGT. The CDR3 covers 14 residues. V was cut by 2 bases and J by 8 bases, with 15 bases left in between. CDR3 sequence reads: CASSERETEAGYTF. The DNA for the CDR3 is TGTGCCAGCAGTGAAAGGGAGACGGAGGCGGGCTACACCTTC.

The chain employs TRBV20-1 and TRBJ2-3; 7 bases match TRBD2. The CDR3 extends over 16 amino acids. Germline CDR1 reads DFQATT; CDR2 reads SNEGSKA (reference sequence). V was pared by 1 base and J by 6 bases, with 13 bases of the junction left unmatched. The CDR3 reads CSARVAGRVYDDTQYF. The CDR3 nucleotides are TGCAGTGCTAGAGTAGCGGGCAGGGTCTATGATGATACGCAGTATTTT.

The V and J genes are TRBV6-1 and TRBJ1-2, with 7 nucleotides matching TRBD1. V was pared by 4 bases and J by 1 base, with 6 bases of the junction left unmatched. The CDR3 consists of 15 residues. CDR1 is MNHNS, CDR2 SASEGT, per germline. The DNA for the CDR3 is TGTGCCAGCAGTGTAGGGGCAGGGGGTAACTATGGCTACACCTTC. It codes for CASSVGAGGNYGYTF.

This chain joins TRBV30 and TRBJ2-7; D is perhaps TRBD1 (5 bases). The CDR3 spans 14 residues. CDR1 and CDR2 from the germline V gene are GTSNPN and SVGIG (reference sequence). Deletions cut 4 bases from V and 2 bases from J, with 15 bases between. The DNA for the CDR3 is TGTGCCTGGAAAGACCAGGGAAAACCCTACGAGCAGTACTTC. As protein: CAWKDQGKPYEQYF. The complete variable domain, with remaining parts taken from reference TRBV30 and TRBJ2-7, reads SQTIHQWPATLVQPVGSPLSLECTVEGTSNPNLYWYRQAAGRGLQLLFYSVGIGQISSEVPQNLSASRPQDRQFILSSKKLLLSDSGFYLCAWKDQGKPYEQYFGPGTRLTVT.

As to this clonotype: Being one base from a much bigger clone, this may be a read error. Lacking the conserved final phenylalanine or tryptophan, this CDR3 likely reflects a read error. The CDR3 loop reads CASSFSTDLAGGGGYTS. In DNA, the CDR3 is TGTGCCAGCAGTTTCTCGACAGATCTCGCTGGGGGAGGTGGCTACACCTCC. The genes are TRBV12-3 or TRBV12-4 and TRBJ1-2; D is perhaps TRBD1 (5 bases). V was trimmed by 3 bases and J by 7 bases, leaving 24 bases between them. The length of the CDR3 is 17 residues.

The gene calls are TRBV20-1 and TRBJ1-5; TRBD1 is a possible D gene (5 bases). The CDR3 is made up of 16 amino acids. Germline V lookup: CDR1 DFQATT, CDR2 SNEGSKA (reference sequence). The V gene lost 6 bases and the J gene lost 2 bases, with 20 bases spanning the gap. The CDR3 loop is CSAEMGGRFGNQPQHF. The CDR3 coding sequence is TGCAGTGCCGAGATGGGGGGGAGGTTTGGCAATCAGCCCCAGCATTTT.

This clonotype was seen only a few times. CDR3 in DNA: TGTGCCAGCAGCGACCAGGGGAGAACTGAAGCTTTCTTT. This sequence encodes CASSDQGRTEAFF. J is TRBJ1-1 and V is TRBV7-3; possible D gene TRBD1, 6 bases. This CDR3 comprises 13 residues. CDR1 SGHTA and CDR2 FQGTGA come from the germline V gene. V was shortened by 5 bases and J by 5 bases, with 12 bases between the two germline ends.

This clonotype is medium-sized (0.01 to 0.1%). V is TRBV12-3 or TRBV12-4 and J is TRBJ2-5, with D maybe TRBD2 (6 bases). V lost 4 bases and J lost 5, with 29 bases in between. This CDR3 has 19 residues. The CDR3 DNA reads TGTGCCAGCAGTTCCTCCCTCGCGACGGGGGACTGGATTTATGAGACCCAGTACTTC. Its protein is CASSSSLATGDWIYETQYF.

The rearrangement links TRBV20-1 to TRBJ2-1; TRBD2 matches at 15 bases. The length of the CDR3 is 17 residues. The trim removed 5 bases at V and 0 bases at J, leaving 5 bases unmatched. Germline V gene sequence: CDR1 DFQATT, CDR2 SNEGSKA (reference sequence). CDR3 sequence: CSAGGLAGGSSYNEQFF. In DNA, the CDR3 is TGCAGTGCTGGGGGACTAGCGGGGGGATCCTCCTACAATGAGCAGTTCTTC.

This clonotype was counted between two and nine times. The V call is TRBV28, the J call TRBJ1-3, with TRBD1 matching 10 bases. Trimming took 4 bases from V and 2 from J; bases not matched to a gene: 5. From germline, CDR1 is MDHEN and CDR2 SYDVKM. The CDR3 runs 16 residues. The CDR3: CASSSRTGGTGNTIYF. The CDR3, as DNA: TGTGCCAGCAGTTCCAGGACAGGGGGGACTGGAAACACCATATATTTT.

This clonotype has a handful of counts. This chain joins TRBV12-3 or TRBV12-4 and TRBJ2-7; 8 bases fit TRBD1. The length of the CDR3 is 15 residues. V lost 1 base and J lost 3; bases outside the gene matches: 5. In DNA form, the CDR3 reads TGTGCCAGCAGTTTAGGGTCAGGGGGCAACTACGAGCAGTACTTC. It encodes CASSLGSGGNYEQYF.

J is TRBJ2-5 and V is TRBV10-3, with D possibly TRBD2 on 7 matching bases. Between the trimmed V and J ends, which lost 11 bases and 4 bases, there was a span of 14 bases. This CDR3 is built from 12 residues. Germline CDR1 ENHRY, CDR2 SYGVKD. The CDR3 protein is CAHGGQGETQYF. The CDR3 DNA reads as TGTGCCCACGGGGGGCAGGGAGAGACCCAGTACTTC.

The chain is built from TRBV2 and TRBJ1-2, with 9 positions matching TRBD1. Germline V gene sequence: CDR1 SNHLY, CDR2 FYNNEI. The CDR3 has 15 amino acids. Trimming removed 1 base from V and 8 bases from J; junction bases left unmatched: 8. The CDR3 DNA sequence: TGTGCCAGCAGTGAAGTGGGACAGGGAGGAGGGGGCTACACCTTC. Residues: CASSEVGQGGGGYTF.

J is TRBJ1-6 and V is TRBV2, with D possibly TRBD1 on 5 matching bases. CDR1 and CDR2 (germline): SNHLY, FYNNEI. The V and J ends lost 10 bases and 7 bases respectively, with 14 bases between them. This CDR3 region has 13 residues. The CDR3 nucleotides read TGTGCCACCAACCGGGACTACAATTCACCCCTCCACTTT. It codes for CATNRDYNSPLHF.

The chain joins TRBV7-2 to TRBJ2-7; D remains unclear. This CDR3 is built from 13 residues. Per germline, CDR1 SGHTA and CDR2 FQGNSA. Trimming stripped 3 bases from V and 0 bases from J, with 6 bases between. As DNA, the CDR3 is TGTGCCAGCAGCTTCCCGACCTCCTACGAGCAGTACTTC. Protein product: CASSFPTSYEQYF.

This clonotype occurred a few times. The chain combines TRBV20-1 with TRBJ2-3; TRBD2 agrees at 7 bases. The V gene end was trimmed by 7 bases and the J gene end by 7 bases; junction bases not matched to a gene: 17. The CDR3 extends over 15 amino acids. Per the germline V gene, CDR1 is DFQATT and CDR2 is SNEGSKA (reference sequence). The CDR3 sequence is CSGSLRDYGGNTQYF. Written as DNA, the CDR3 is TGCAGTGGATCTTTGCGGGACTACGGTGGAAATACGCAGTATTTT.

The J gene is TRBJ1-2, the V gene TRBV18, with 9 bases lining up with TRBD1. The CDR3 loop spans 14 amino acids. V dropped 4 bases and J dropped 3; count of bases not matched to a gene: 3. Germline V gene lookup returns CDR1 KGHSH and CDR2 LQKENI. CDR3 region: CASSRDREDYGYTF. The DNA for the CDR3 is TGTGCCAGCTCACGGGACAGGGAGGACTATGGCTACACCTTC.

V is TRBV19 and J is TRBJ2-6; 10 bases match TRBD1. The V gene's germline CDR1 is LNHDA and CDR2 SQIVND (reference sequence). The trim removed 4 bases at V and 0 bases at J, leaving 6 bases unmatched. This CDR3 has 18 amino acids. CDR3 coding DNA: TGTGCCAGTAGTAAGGGGACAGGGGCGAACTCTGGGGCCAACGTCCTGACTTTC. This gives the protein CASSKGTGANSGANVLTF.

J is TRBJ2-2 and V is TRBV7-9; D is perhaps TRBD1 (6 bases). Germline V gives CDR1 SEHNR, CDR2 FQNEAQ (reference sequence). The CDR3 has 15 amino acids. The V end lost 5 bases, the J end lost 3 bases, and 13 bases lay between the germline ends. The CDR3 sequence: CASSPTGFDTGELFF. CDR3 DNA: TGTGCCAGCAGCCCCACAGGGTTTGACACCGGGGAGCTGTTTTTT.

This clonotype was found a few times. This chain links TRBV7-2 with TRBJ1-2, with D hard to call. Germline lookup yields CDR1 SGHTA and CDR2 FQGNSA. The CDR3 extends over 14 amino acids. V lost 5 bases, J lost 8 bases, and 18 bases lay in between. The CDR3 region is CASSQRRTPSGYTF. The CDR3 DNA reads as TGTGCCAGCAGCCAAAGGAGGACCCCCTCCGGCTACACCTTC.

The V call is TRBV20-1, the J call TRBJ1-1; D might be TRBD1 (5 bases). CDR1 and CDR2 (germline): DFQATT, SNEGSKA (reference sequence). V lost 1 base to trimming and J lost 0 bases, with 12 bases between them. This CDR3 has 15 amino acids. CDR3 loop: CSARASGTVNTEAFF. In nucleotides, the CDR3 is TGCAGTGCTAGAGCCTCCGGGACGGTGAACACTGAAGCTTTCTTT.

The chain uses TRBV7-7 and TRBJ2-5; possibly TRBD2 for D (6 bases). V was shortened by 5 bases and J by 5 bases, with 21 bases between the two germline ends. CDR3 length: 16 amino acids. Germline V CDR1 and CDR2: SSHAT, FNYEAQ (reference sequence). The CDR3 DNA reads as TGTGCCAGCAGCCCCGGGTGGGCGGGGAGAGTGGAGACCCAGTACTTC. Translating gives CASSPGWAGRVETQYF. Variable domain in full (rest from reference TRBV7-7 and TRBJ2-5): GAGVSQSPRYKVTKRGQDVTLRCDPISSHATLYWYQQALGQGPEFLTYFNYEAQPDKSGLPSDRFSAERPEGSISTLTIQRTEQRDSAMYRCASSPGWAGRVETQYFGPGTRLLVL.

This clonotype appeared a few times. V and J are TRBV5-5 and TRBJ2-7, with 12 bases lining up with TRBD2. Per germline, CDR1 SGHKS and CDR2 YYEKEE (reference sequence). Trimming at V came to 4 bases and at J to 0 bases, leaving 5 bases not matched to a gene. The CDR3 has 16 residues. CDR3: CASSPRLAGASYEQYF. The CDR3 DNA follows: TGTGCCAGCAGCCCAAGACTAGCGGGGGCCTCCTACGAGCAGTACTTC.

This clonotype showed up just a few times. V usage is TRBV27 and J usage is TRBJ1-1; 10 bases are a match to TRBD1. Per the germline V gene, CDR1 is MNHEY and CDR2 is SMNVEV (reference sequence). CDR3 length: 20 residues. The V segment lost 4 bases and the J segment 7 bases; nucleotides outside the gene matches: 24. CDR3 region: CASSSKTPSVSRDRGREAFF. The CDR3 nucleotides are TGTGCCAGCAGTTCAAAAACACCATCAGTGTCCCGGGACAGGGGCCGTGAAGCTTTCTTT.

V usage is TRBV10-3 and J usage is TRBJ1-5; D unclear. Germline values: CDR1 ENHRY, CDR2 SYGVKD. This CDR3 contains 15 residues. Trimming cost V 0 bases and J 2 bases, with 8 bases left between them. The CDR3 sequence is CAISESGTGNQPQHF. CDR3 nucleotide sequence: TGTGCCATCAGTGAGTCGGGCACGGGCAATCAGCCCCAGCATTTT.

The V call is TRBV6-1, the J call TRBJ2-3, with D perhaps TRBD1 (7 bases). V lost 7 bases and J lost 2, with 13 bases in between. This CDR3 has 14 residues. CDR1 and CDR2 (germline): MNHNS, SASEGT. This CDR3 reads CASMRDSYTDTQYF. The CDR3 DNA reads as TGTGCCAGCATGCGGGACAGCTACACAGATACGCAGTATTTT.

The chain is built from TRBV20-1 and TRBJ2-5; no definite D call. V lost 4 bases to trimming and J lost 4 bases, with 4 bases between them. Germline V gene sequence: CDR1 DFQATT, CDR2 SNEGSKA (reference sequence). The CDR3 runs to 10 residues. The DNA for the CDR3 is TGCAGTGCTATCGGAGAGACCCAGTACTTC. It translates to CSAIGETQYF.